The 29 T cell receptor beta chains below come from one sample, sequenced in a study of tumor-infiltrating lymphocytes in glioblastoma multiforme. TCR beta libraries were built from RNA through three nested multiplex PCR rounds using modified ARM-PCR. A single record per CDR3 protein comes from TCRdb applying MiXCR to the multiplex PCR reads. The sample holds almost 20,000 distinct CDR3 sequences, about two thirds seen once. Sequencing was done on a sample of peripheral blood. The receptors shown here come from a male donor with glioblastoma.

This clonotype was recorded many times. The CDR3 DNA reads TGTGCCAGCAGTTTAGCTGGTGGACTAGCGGGAATAGAGCAGTTCTTC. This encodes CASSLAGGLAGIEQFF. J is TRBJ2-1 and V is TRBV12-3 or TRBV12-4; 12 nucleotides align to TRBD2. This CDR3 is built from 16 residues. V trimming: 0 bases; J trimming: 10 bases; junction bases outside the gene matches: 7.

This clonotype was detected ten times or more. The chain has TRBV7-8 and TRBJ2-3; TRBD2 aligns across 7 bases. The CDR3 extends over 17 amino acids. J was trimmed by 4 bases and V by 2 bases; bases with no gene match: 12. Germline V gene lookup returns CDR1 SGHVS and CDR2 FQNEAQ. CDR3 region: CASSLRPSGVGADTQYF. The CDR3 DNA is TGTGCCAGCAGCTTAAGGCCTAGCGGAGTGGGGGCAGATACGCAGTATTTT.

Regarding this clonotype: The junction does not match germline at one end; this may be a read error. The chain uses TRBV11-2 and TRBJ2-3; 7 nucleotides align to TRBD2. CDR1 is SGHAT, CDR2 FQNNGV, per germline. The CDR3 spans 14 residues. CDR3 region: CAAKTSTAADTKYF. CDR3 sequence (DNA): TGTGCCGCGAAGACTAGCACGGCTGCGGATACGAAGTATTTT.

In this sample, this clonotype turned up a few times. CDR3 sequence: CASIPLAGVSKEQFF. The CDR3 DNA reads as TGTGCCAGCATCCCCCTAGCGGGAGTGAGTAAAGAGCAGTTCTTC. The V call is TRBV11-2, the J call TRBJ2-1; 10 bases map to TRBD2. Germline loops: CDR1 SGHAT, CDR2 FQNNGV. There are 15 residues in the CDR3. Trimming removed 7 bases from V and 10 bases from J; junction bases left unmatched: 13.

This clonotype was counted only a few times. Here the CDR3 reads CASSLGERLSSYNEQFF. CDR3 DNA: TGCGCCAGCAGCTTGGGAGAGCGCTTAAGCTCCTACAATGAGCAGTTCTTC. The chain couples TRBV5-1 to TRBJ2-1; D remains ambiguous. The CDR3 is 17 amino acids. V lost 0 bases and J 0 bases, leaving 13 bases between the germline ends. CDR1 is SGHRS, CDR2 YFSETQ, per germline. The whole variable domain, filled in from reference TRBV5-1 and TRBJ2-1, reads KAGVTQTPRYLIKTRGQQVTLSCSPISGHRSVSWYQQTPGQGLQFLFEYFSETQRNKGNFPGRFSGRQFSNSRSEMNVSTLELGDSALYLCASSLGERLSSYNEQFFGPGTRLTVL.

In regard to this clonotype: The junction departs from germline at one end; a sequencing error may be responsible. J is TRBJ1-4 and V is TRBV11-2; possibly TRBD1 for D (5 bases). CDR1 SGHAT and CDR2 FQNNGV come from the germline V gene. The CDR3 totals 15 residues. Written as DNA, the CDR3 is TGTGTCAGCATCTTAGCTACGGGACGGAATGAAAAACTGTTTTTT. Translation: CVSILATGRNEKLFF.

This chain connects TRBV11-2 to TRBJ1-2; the match to TRBD1 covers 9 bases. The germline CDR1 and CDR2 sequences are SGHAT and FQNNGV. V lost 7 bases and J lost 7; bases outside the gene matches: 7. The CDR3 is 13 residues long. CDR3 sequence: CASIPTGGFGYTF. The CDR3 DNA reads TGTGCCAGCATCCCGACAGGGGGGTTTGGCTACACCTTC.

There are a few counts of this clonotype. The J gene is TRBJ2-2, the V gene TRBV20-1; TRBD2 aligns across 8 bases. J gave up 7 bases and V 7 bases, and 5 bases lay outside the gene matches. The CDR3 covers 12 residues. Germline V gene lookup returns CDR1 DFQATT and CDR2 SNEGSKA (reference sequence). The CDR3 region is CSVLADGGELFF. CDR3 nucleotides: TGCAGTGTACTAGCGGACGGCGGGGAGCTGTTTTTT.

Note on this clonotype: At one end, the junction sequence differs from germline, possibly due to a read error. This chain connects TRBV11-1 to TRBJ2-7, with a tentative D call TRBD1 (6 bases). There are 13 residues in the CDR3. Per germline, CDR1 SGHAT and CDR2 FQDESV (reference sequence). The CDR3 is CVNTLDQGYEQYF. CDR3 DNA: TGTGTCAACACCCTGGATCAGGGGTACGAGCAGTACTTT.

This chain connects TRBV20-1 to TRBJ2-3; D perhaps matches TRBD1 (6 bases). The CDR3 contains 15 residues. Deletions cut 6 bases from V and 2 bases from J, with 18 bases between. Germline V gene sequence: CDR1 DFQATT, CDR2 SNEGSKA (reference sequence). CDR3 in amino acids: CSAVTGHHLTDTQYF. The CDR3 DNA reads TGCAGTGCGGTAACGGGACATCATCTCACAGATACGCAGTATTTT.

This clonotype was counted ten times or more. This rearrangement joins TRBV7-9 to TRBJ2-5; perhaps TRBD2 as D (5 bases). CDR3 length equals 12 residues. Trimming cost V 3 bases and J 5 bases, with 7 bases left between them. Germline loops: CDR1 SEHNR, CDR2 FQNEAQ (reference sequence). Written as DNA, the CDR3 is TGTGCCAGCAGCTTCGGCGGGGAGACCCAGTACTTC. This codes for CASSFGGETQYF.

The chain uses TRBV6-4 and TRBJ2-2, with D perhaps being TRBD1 or TRBD2 (5 bases each). There are 16 residues in the CDR3. Trimming pared 0 bases from V and 4 bases from J, leaving 12 bases between. The germline V gene has CDR1 MRHNA and CDR2 SNTAGT. CDR3: CASSDSRGTLTGELFF. The CDR3 nucleotides read TGTGCCAGCAGTGACTCGAGGGGCACACTCACCGGGGAGCTGTTTTTT.

This clonotype was seen a single time. The chain employs TRBV29-1 and TRBJ2-7; D tentatively reads TRBD1 or TRBD2 (6 bases each). Germline values: CDR1 SQVTM, CDR2 ANQGSEA. Trimming took off 6 bases at V and 3 bases at J, with 18 bases between the two ends. This CDR3 comprises 14 residues. CDR3 in amino acids: CSVGGRGMGYEQYF. The CDR3 bases are TGCAGCGTCGGGGGCCGCGGCATGGGCTACGAGCAGTACTTC.

The gene calls are TRBV29-1 and TRBJ2-5; possible D gene TRBD2, 6 bases. Trimming cost V 6 bases and J 4 bases, with 21 bases left between them. The germline CDR1 and CDR2 sequences are SQVTM and ANQGSEA. The CDR3 contains 15 residues. CDR3 in DNA: TGCAGCGTCTCTTGGGGACTTGGTGATGGAGAGACCCAGTACTTC. Its translation is CSVSWGLGDGETQYF.

This clonotype was counted only a few times. The rearrangement joins TRBV11-1 to TRBJ2-5, with 9 bases fitting TRBD1. The CDR3 covers 14 residues. The ends lost 5 bases at V and 5 bases at J; junction bases unmatched: 6. The germline CDR1 and CDR2 sequences are SGHAT and FQDESV (reference sequence). This CDR3 is CASSTGTGRETQYF. CDR3 DNA: TGTGCCAGCAGCACTGGGACAGGGCGTGAGACCCAGTACTTC.

V is TRBV5-1 and J is TRBJ2-1; a possible D gene is TRBD2 (5 bases). Germline V gene lookup returns CDR1 SGHRS and CDR2 YFSETQ. Trimming removed 5 bases at V and 10 bases at J, with 25 bases between. The length of the CDR3 is 16 residues. The CDR3 DNA follows: TGCGCCAGCAGACGAGCAGTCGGCGCGAGGGCAGACGAGCAGTTCTTC. The encoded protein is CASRRAVGARADEQFF.

The chain carries TRBV29-1 and TRBJ1-4, with D unclear. The CDR3 runs to 13 residues. Looked up from germline, CDR1 is SQVTM and CDR2 is ANQGSEA. V lost 7 bases and J 8 bases, leaving 17 bases between the germline ends. CDR3 bases: TGCAGCGCAGACACCGGAGGTCACGAAAAACTGTTTTTT. Its protein product is CSADTGGHEKLFF.

A single count supports this clonotype. The chain uses TRBV24-1 and TRBJ2-3, with 7 bases identical to TRBD1. V lost 4 bases to trimming and J lost 5 bases; unmatched junction nucleotides: 5. Germline lookup yields CDR1 KGHDR and CDR2 SFDVKD. The CDR3 contains 14 residues. CDR3 amino acids: CATSDVGTEDTQYF. In nucleotides, the CDR3 is TGTGCCACCAGTGACGTCGGGACAGAAGATACGCAGTATTTT.

V usage is TRBV5-4 and J usage is TRBJ2-3; D gene uncertain. Germline CDR1 SGHNT, CDR2 YYREEE (reference sequence). CDR3 length: 15 residues. The germline V and J ends were trimmed by 4 bases and 7 bases, with 19 bases remaining between them. The CDR3 loop is CASSVMGRDSYTQYF. The DNA for the CDR3 is TGTGCCAGCAGCGTTATGGGCAGAGACTCATATACGCAGTATTTT.

With respect to this clonotype: A much larger clone is a single base away; this may be a read error. The V gene is TRBV11-2, the J gene TRBJ2-5; either TRBD1 or TRBD2 may fit D (5 bases each). Germline loops: CDR1 SGHAT, CDR2 FQNNGV. CDR3 length: 15 residues. CDR3 in amino acids: CVSSLGDQVGETQYF. DNA of the CDR3: TGTGTCAGCAGCCTCGGGGACCAGGTTGGGGAGACCCAGTACTTC.

This clonotype was picked up a small number of times. The rearrangement uses TRBV29-1 and TRBJ2-7; tentative D call: TRBD2 (6 bases). V gave up 4 bases and J gave up 13 bases, with 23 bases separating them. Germline V gene data show CDR1 as SQVTM and CDR2 as ANQGSEA. The CDR3 contains 13 residues. The CDR3 region is CSVGGTGAYERYF. The CDR3 region has the DNA TGCAGCGTTGGCGGGACCGGTGCCTACGAGCGATACTTC.

This chain links TRBV6-5 with TRBJ2-1; no firm D call. Trimming removed 0 bases at V and 9 bases at J, with 9 bases between. Per the germline V gene, CDR1 is MNHEY and CDR2 is SVGAGI. This CDR3 spans 13 amino acids. CDR3 in DNA: TGTGCCAGCAGTTACTCGACCCCGAGTGAGCAGTTCTTC. Residues: CASSYSTPSEQFF.

This clonotype was picked up many times. A junction end diverges from the germline sequence, so it may reflect a read error. The chain carries TRBV28 and TRBJ2-7; weak D call: TRBD1 (5 bases). Germline values: CDR1 MDHEN, CDR2 SYDVKM. The CDR3 runs 9 residues. The CDR3 protein is CASIKEGQF. In nucleotides, the CDR3 is TGTGCCAGCATAAAAGAAGGACAATTC.

A remark on this clonotype: A junction end diverges from the germline sequence, so it may reflect a read error. This chain connects TRBV14 to TRBJ2-1, with 14 bases that match TRBD2. The CDR3 sequence is 17 residues long. In germline, CDR1 is SGHDN, CDR2 FVKESK. In DNA, the CDR3 is TGTGCCAGCAGTCAAGATCTGGGACTAGCGGGAGATAATGAGCGGTTCTTC. This translates into CASSQDLGLAGDNERFF.

To note about this clonotype: One end of the junction is discordant with germline, which a read error may explain. CDR3 protein: CDSSARADEQYF. CDR3 DNA: TGTGACAGCAGCGCCAGGGCCGACGAGCAGTACTTC. This chain links TRBV6-1 with TRBJ2-7; TRBD1 might be the D (5 bases). Germline CDR1 MNHNS, CDR2 SASEGT. This CDR3 has 12 residues.

This clonotype showed up just once. A read error may account for a junction end that differs from germline. This sequence joins TRBV6-5 and TRBJ2-5, with 13 bases matching TRBD2. Germline CDR1 is MNHEY and CDR2 is SVGAGI. The CDR3 loop spans 18 amino acids. This CDR3 reads CVSSRGLAGEGAQETQYF. The CDR3 DNA follows: TGTGTCAGCAGCCGCGGACTAGCGGGAGAGGGGGCCCAAGAGACCCAGTACTTC.

Notes on this clonotype: One end of the junction is discordant with germline, which a read error may explain. The V call is TRBV11-2, the J call TRBJ2-7; tentative D call: TRBD1 (6 bases). The germline CDR1 and CDR2 sequences are SGHAT and FQNNGV. This CDR3 contains 13 residues. The CDR3 DNA reads TGTACCAGCAGCTCCACGCAGGGGACGGTGCAGTACTTC. Translated: CTSSSTQGTVQYF.

By sample share, this clonotype is large (0.1 to 1%). CDR3 bases: TGTGCCAGCAGCTCCAGGGGCGTAAATTACAATGAGCAGTTCTTC. Amino acids: CASSSRGVNYNEQFF. The chain uses TRBV11-2 and TRBJ2-1; perhaps TRBD1 as D (6 bases). Germline CDR1 is SGHAT and CDR2 is FQNNGV. The CDR3 totals 15 residues. V was shortened by 4 bases and J by 4 bases, with 14 bases between the two germline ends.

This chain connects TRBV11-2 to TRBJ2-1; no reliable D call. The length of the CDR3 is 17 residues. CDR1 and CDR2 (germline): SGHAT, FQNNGV. The V gene lost 5 bases and the J gene lost 5 bases, with 22 bases spanning the gap. In nucleotides, the CDR3 is TGTGCCAGCAGCCGAACGGGCTGGGTTGGGTCGGACAATGAGCAGTTCTTC. This translates into CASSRTGWVGSDNEQFF.